This TCR beta chain was obtained from a study of blood T cell repertoires in COVID-19. Study overall: Collection of acute and convalescent COVID-19 samples took place in the United States, Italy and Spain.

A remark on this clone: A much larger clone lies one base from this, so it may be a read error.

The repertoire was sequenced with immunoSEQ multiplex PCR; TCRdb's copy has only in-frame clones and lacks some. Of 300,000 to 450,000 clones detected, about 89% appear once; the ten largest clones hold over 2%. This clonotype was sampled from a woman aged 55-69 years with COVID-19, enrolled during active disease. The sequencing input was peripheral blood.

The CDR3 sequence: CASSLQGYGYTF. As DNA, the CDR3 is TGTGCCAGCAGCTTACAGGGATATGGCTACACCTTC. The genes are TRBV11-2 and TRBJ1-2, with a possible D match to TRBD1 (5 bases). The CDR3 length is 12 residues. The germline gives CDR1 SGHAT, CDR2 FQNNGV. V gave up 2 bases and J gave up 5 bases, with 6 bases separating them.